A single sample is the source of the 7 T cell receptor beta chains below, sequenced in a study of beta chain features in type 1 diabetes (dated by TCRdb to 2017 to 2018). Results and caveats for the whole study, not just this receptor: A moderate but significant shortening of TCRB CDR3 length was observed in type 1 diabetes patients in all four CD4+ subsets.

Library generation was performed with the immunoSEQ multiplex PCR assay. All of the isolated RNA was reverse transcribed with the High Capacity cDNA Reverse Transcription Kit, so expressed TCRB transcripts were sequenced. TCRdb took this table from immuneACCESS and kept in-frame rearrangements with V and J called. Such tables lack part of the clones; where checked against another copy, unresolved V genes explain under half of the gap, and the rest is unexplained. A total of 300,000 or so clones appear in this sample, 7% to 10% of them only once. The ten largest clones represent about 1% of the sample. No antigens are known for them. The sample was central memory CD4+ T cells from blood. The origin of the receptors is a man aged 25 to 45 with type 1 diabetes.

The chain has TRBV30 and TRBJ1-1; D not certain. Germline V CDR1 and CDR2: GTSNPN, SVGIG (reference sequence). CDR3 size: 14 residues. With 5 bases removed from V and 5 bases from J, the gap between germline ends came to 18 bases. The CDR3 bases are TGTGCCTGGCTAGGACCTCCAAGAGGGACTGAAGCTTTCTTT. Translating gives CAWLGPPRGTEAFF. The full variable domain, its missing parts supplied by reference TRBV30 and TRBJ1-1, is SQTIHQWPATLVQPVGSPLSLECTVEGTSNPNLYWYRQAAGRGLQLLFYSVGIGQISSEVPQNLSASRPQDRQFILSSKKLLLSDSGFYLCAWLGPPRGTEAFFGQGTRLTVV.

This clone was counted a few times. The chain employs TRBV7-2 and TRBJ2-7, with 10 bases aligning to TRBD1. V lost 2 bases and J lost 6; bases outside the gene matches: 10. The CDR3 consists of 16 residues. Germline V gene sequence: CDR1 SGHTA, CDR2 FQGNSA. This chain's CDR3 is CASSLTGTGVSSEQYF. DNA for the CDR3: TGTGCCAGCAGCTTAACCGGGACAGGGGTGTCAAGCGAGCAGTACTTC.

This clone was recorded a few times. The chain carries TRBV9 and TRBJ2-3, with no clear D. Germline assignment: CDR1 SGDLS and CDR2 YYNGEE. The V end lost 4 bases, the J end lost 7 bases, and 10 bases lay between the germline ends. This CDR3 is 12 amino acids long. DNA of the CDR3: TGTGCCAGCAGCCCCGACTGGAATACGCAGTATTTT. It yields the protein CASSPDWNTQYF.

CDR3 sequence: CASSPGTGASDTQYF. The CDR3 coding sequence is TGTGCCAGCTCACCCGGGACAGGGGCATCGGATACGCAGTATTTT. J is TRBJ2-3 and V is TRBV18, with 10 bases lining up with TRBD1. This CDR3 comprises 15 residues. J was trimmed by 6 bases and V by 3 bases; bases with no gene match: 6. Germline V CDR1 and CDR2: KGHSH, LQKENI.

There are a few counts of this clone. Additional DNA sequences in this sample encode the identical CDR3. This chain connects TRBV7-2 to TRBJ2-5, with 7 bases lining up with TRBD1. Trimming took 5 bases from V and 5 from J; bases not matched to a gene: 5. CDR1 is SGHTA, CDR2 FQGNSA, per germline. CDR3 length: 13 residues. CDR3 region: CASSPDRVETQYF. The DNA for the CDR3 is TGTGCCAGCAGCCCCGACAGGGTGGAGACCCAGTACTTC.

The sample holds a few counts of this clone. The V gene is TRBV4-3, the J gene TRBJ2-7; 8 positions match TRBD1. V trimming: 10 bases; J trimming: 2 bases; junction bases outside the gene matches: 7. Germline CDR1 and CDR2: LGHNA and YSLEER. This CDR3 comprises 13 residues. The CDR3 DNA sequence: TGCGCCATCATACAGGGGGACCCCTACGAGCAGTACTTC. This encodes CAIIQGDPYEQYF.

In this sample, this clone turned up a few times. The J gene is TRBJ1-4, the V gene TRBV28, with D unresolved. The germline gives CDR1 MDHEN, CDR2 SYDVKM. Trimming removed 9 bases from V and 2 bases from J, with 10 bases in between. The CDR3 totals 13 residues. The DNA for the CDR3 is TGTGCCAGTAGAGAGCATACTAATGAAAAACTGTTTTTT. Encoded protein: CASREHTNEKLFF.